The clone carrying this TCR beta chain has just a few counts. The antigen is unknown. The V gene's germline CDR1 is SGHRS and CDR2 YFSETQ. Trimming removed 0 bases at V and 4 bases at J, with 11 bases between. This CDR3 is 15 amino acids long. The sample comes from a study of CD8 T cells in ankylosing spondylitis. Study conclusions and caveats: It appeared that ankylosing spondylitis blood was characterized by a TCR beta motif of several highly homologous variants. Disease-associated clonotypes exhibited CD8+ identity and were relatively infrequent in peripheral blood.

Construction of TCR beta libraries was performed using quantitative 5'-RACE with molecular barcodes. A single record per CDR3 protein comes from TCRdb applying MiXCR to the 5' RACE reads. The sample includes 200,000 to 300,000 distinct CDR3 sequences, roughly 10% of them seen just once. The V gene is TRBV5-1, the J gene TRBJ1-5, with a weak D call TRBD1 (6 bases). The sample was blood, either unsorted or a sorted T cell fraction (not recorded which). The TCR was taken from a male donor with ankylosing spondylitis or in good health (not recorded which). The CDR3 coding sequence is TGCGCCAGCAGCTTGGCCGGGACAAAAAATCAGCCCCAGCATTTT. Protein sequence: CASSLAGTKNQPQHF.